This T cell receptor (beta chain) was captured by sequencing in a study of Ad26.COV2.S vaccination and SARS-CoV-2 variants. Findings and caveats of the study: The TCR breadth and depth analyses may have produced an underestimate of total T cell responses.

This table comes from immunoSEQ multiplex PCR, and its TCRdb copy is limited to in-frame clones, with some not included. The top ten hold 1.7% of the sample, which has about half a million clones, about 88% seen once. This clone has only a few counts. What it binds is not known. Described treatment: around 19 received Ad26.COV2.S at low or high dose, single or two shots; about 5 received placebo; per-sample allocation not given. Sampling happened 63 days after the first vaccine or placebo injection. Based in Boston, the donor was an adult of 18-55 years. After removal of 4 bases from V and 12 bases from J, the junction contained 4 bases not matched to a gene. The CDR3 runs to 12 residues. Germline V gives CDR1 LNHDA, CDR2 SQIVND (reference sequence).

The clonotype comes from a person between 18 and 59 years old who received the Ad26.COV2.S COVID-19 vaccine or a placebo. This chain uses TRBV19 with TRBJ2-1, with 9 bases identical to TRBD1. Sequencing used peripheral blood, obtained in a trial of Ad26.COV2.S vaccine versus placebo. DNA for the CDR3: TGTGCCAGTAGTAACACAGGGGGCGGGCAGTTCTTC. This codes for CASSNTGGGQFF.